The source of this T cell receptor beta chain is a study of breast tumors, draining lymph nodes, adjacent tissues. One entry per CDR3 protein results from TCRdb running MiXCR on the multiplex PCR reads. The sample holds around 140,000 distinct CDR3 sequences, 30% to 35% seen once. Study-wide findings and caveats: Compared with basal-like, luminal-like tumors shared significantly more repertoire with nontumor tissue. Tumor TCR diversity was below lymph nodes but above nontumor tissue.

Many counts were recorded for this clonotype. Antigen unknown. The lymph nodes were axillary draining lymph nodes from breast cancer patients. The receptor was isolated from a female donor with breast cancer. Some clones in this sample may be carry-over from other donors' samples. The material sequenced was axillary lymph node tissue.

Written as DNA, the CDR3 is TGTGCCAGTAGTATGGACCCATACGGGGGCATTAAGGATGAGCAGTTCTTC. The encoded protein is CASSMDPYGGIKDEQFF. This rearrangement joins TRBV19 to TRBJ2-1; D tentatively reads TRBD1 or TRBD2 (6 bases each). V lost 3 bases and J 8 bases, leaving 23 bases between the germline ends. The germline V gene encodes CDR1 LNHDA and CDR2 SQIVND (reference sequence). The CDR3 runs to 17 residues.